The T cell receptor beta chain described here comes from a study of regulatory T cells in long-lasting Graves disease. Study outcomes and limitations: Among samples with persistent disease, TRBV28, TRBJ1-2 and TRBJ2-5 were favored.

Assembly of TCR beta libraries relied on iRepertoire HTBI primers together with Arm-PCR of CDR3 regions. TCRdb processed the multiplex PCR reads anew with MiXCR; each CDR3 protein has one entry. The sample records 450,000 to 600,000 distinct CDR3 sequences, approximately 13% being singletons. This clonotype was found many times. Its matching antigen is unknown. The time point: newly diagnosed GD, antithyroid drugs for less than 3 months. There was RNA extracted from PBMCs, and the TCR library was made from it. This CDR3 region has 15 residues. CDR1 DFQATT and CDR2 SNEGSKA come from the germline V gene (reference sequence). The V end lost 5 bases, the J end lost 5 bases, and 21 bases lay between the germline ends. This sample also belongs to another study, concerning T cells in Graves' hyperthyroidism and ophthalmopathy.

This TCR was sampled from a man younger than 45 with Graves disease. The sample consisted of peripheral blood mononuclear cells (PBMCs), taken at new diagnosis, from a patient treated with antithyroid drugs. V and J are TRBV20-1 and TRBJ2-5; TRBD2 is a possible D gene (6 bases). CDR3 coding DNA: TGCAGTGCTGGAGCTGGTAGCGGTGCCCCCGAGACCCAGTACTTC. This gives the protein CSAGAGSGAPETQYF.